This T cell receptor beta chain was recorded in a study of T cells after posttransplantation cyclophosphamide. The CDR3 totals 16 residues. Germline-derived CDR1 and CDR2 are SGHDT and YYEEEE. The V segment lost 10 bases and the J segment 2 bases; nucleotides outside the gene matches: 8. Produced via immunoSEQ multiplex PCR; TCRdb's table is partial and in-frame only. The sample has about 28,000 clones, 86% seen once. V usage is TRBV5-6 and J usage is TRBJ2-6, with 11 bases aligning to TRBD1. The sequence came from a man in his forties or fifties. The sequencing sample was made of PBMCs. Here the CDR3 DNA reads TGTGCCTGCTGGACAGGGGGCGCGGCTGGGGCCAACGTCCTGACTTTC. Amino acids: CACWTGGAAGANVLTF.